The 23 T cell receptor beta chains presented below share a single source sample, sequenced in a study of breast tumors, draining lymph nodes, adjacent tissues. MiXCR was run by TCRdb on the multiplex PCR reads, yielding one entry per CDR3 protein. This sample has approximately 300,000 distinct CDR3 sequences, with roughly 30% found just once. Axillary draining lymph nodes of breast cancer patients supplied the node samples. Material: axillary lymph node tissue. The receptors stem from a female donor with breast cancer. Some clones in this sample may be carry-over from other donors' samples.

This chain joins TRBV20-1 and TRBJ2-1, with D perhaps TRBD2 (7 bases). The CDR3 runs 14 residues. Germline V lookup: CDR1 DFQATT, CDR2 SNEGSKA (reference sequence). The ends were cut back, 5 bases at V and 9 bases at J, with 20 bases in the middle. This CDR3 is CSAYRGGSRAEQFF. The CDR3 DNA reads TGCAGTGCTTATAGGGGGGGTAGTCGGGCTGAGCAGTTCTTC.

This clonotype was seen at least ten times. The CDR3: CASSLNHGYTF. The CDR3 DNA is TGTGCCAGCAGCTTGAATCATGGCTACACCTTC. The rearrangement uses TRBV5-6 and TRBJ1-2; D unclear. V was shortened by 1 base and J by 6 bases, with 4 bases between the two germline ends. The CDR3 is made up of 11 amino acids. Germline CDR1 and CDR2: SGHDT and YYEEEE.

This clonotype was recorded many times. The J gene is TRBJ2-3, the V gene TRBV30, with D uncertain. Germline V lookup: CDR1 GTSNPN, CDR2 SVGIG (reference sequence). V lost 0 bases and J lost 3, with 4 bases in between. This CDR3 region has 12 residues. The CDR3 protein is CAWSVRTDTQYF. In nucleotides, the CDR3 is TGTGCCTGGAGTGTACGGACAGATACGCAGTATTTT.

With respect to this clonotype: The junction does not match germline at one end; this may be a read error. This chain links TRBV19 with TRBJ2-3, with TRBD2 matching 7 bases. This CDR3 has 17 amino acids. The germline gives CDR1 LNHDA, CDR2 SQIVND (reference sequence). The CDR3 region has the DNA TGTGCCAGTAGTATAGATAAGAGGACTAGAGGCACAGATACGCAGTGTTTC. Protein sequence: CASSIDKRTRGTDTQCF.

This clonotype was observed many times. The CDR3 here is CASSFLRGEKLFF. DNA of the CDR3: TGTGCCAGCAGCTTTCTAAGAGGCGAAAAACTGTTTTTT. The chain employs TRBV11-2 and TRBJ1-4; D is ambiguous. This CDR3 has 13 amino acids. Germline V lookup: CDR1 SGHAT, CDR2 FQNNGV. V gave up 3 bases and J gave up 8 bases, with 10 bases separating them. The entire variable domain, with the rest obtained from reference TRBV11-2 and TRBJ1-4, is as follows: EAGVAQSPRYKIIEKRQSVAFWCNPISGHATLYWYQQILGQGPKLLIQFQNNGVVDDSQLPKDRFSAERLKGVDSTLKIQPAKLEDSAVYLCASSFLRGEKLFFGSGTQLSVL.

This clonotype was detected ten times or more. The chain recombines TRBV6-6 with TRBJ2-7; the match to TRBD2 covers 10 bases. V lost 6 bases and J lost 3; bases outside the gene matches: 5. The germline V gene has CDR1 MNHNY and CDR2 SVGAGI (reference sequence). The CDR3 extends over 14 amino acids. The chain's CDR3 is CASSLAGANYEQYF. Here the CDR3 DNA reads TGTGCCAGCAGCCTAGCGGGAGCTAACTACGAGCAGTACTTC.

This clonotype was seen more than once but under ten times. A much more abundant neighbour one base away suggests this may be a read error. The V and J genes are TRBV12-3 or TRBV12-4 and TRBJ2-6; D may be TRBD1 or TRBD2 (5 bases each). The CDR3 is 13 amino acids. The CDR3 bases are TGTGCCTCGCAAGAATCCGGGGCCAACGTCCTGGCTTTC. Its protein product is CASQESGANVLAF.

This clonotype was recorded many times. The rearrangement links TRBV20-1 to TRBJ2-7, with 10 bases aligning to TRBD2. Germline V gene sequence: CDR1 DFQATT, CDR2 SNEGSKA (reference sequence). The CDR3 extends over 15 amino acids. V was clipped by 4 bases and J by 2 bases; unmatched bases: 8. The CDR3 DNA is TGCAGTGCTAATCCAGCTAGCGGGGGAACCTACGAGCAGTACTTC. It translates to CSANPASGGTYEQYF.

As for this clonotype: Just one base apart from a much larger clone, this may be a read error. V and J are TRBV6-5 and TRBJ1-5, with D possibly being TRBD1 (6 bases). There are 15 residues in the CDR3. Germline loops: CDR1 MNHEY, CDR2 SVGAGI. Trimming pared 6 bases from V and 6 bases from J, leaving 18 bases between. The CDR3 sequence: CASRQKGGKAQPQHF. In DNA form, the CDR3 reads TGTGCCAGCAGGCAAAAAGGGGGGAAAGCTCAGCCCCAGCATTTT.

This clonotype was counted many times. V usage is TRBV28 and J usage is TRBJ2-2, with TRBD2 as a possible D gene (6 bases). Trimming took off 5 bases at V and 1 base at J, with 8 bases between the two ends. Germline V gives CDR1 MDHEN, CDR2 SYDVKM. The CDR3 is 14 amino acids. The CDR3 DNA is TGTGCCAGCAGTGCCGGGGGGAACACCGGGGAGCTGTTTTTT. It yields the protein CASSAGGNTGELFF.

This clonotype was detected ten times or more. Here the CDR3 DNA reads TGCAGCGTTGAGGGCCTAGCGGACAGATACAATGAGCAGTTCTTC. Its protein product is CSVEGLADRYNEQFF. This rearrangement joins TRBV29-1 to TRBJ2-1, with D possibly matching TRBD2 (7 bases). The V gene's germline CDR1 is SQVTM and CDR2 ANQGSEA. The CDR3 has 15 residues. The V and J ends lost 3 bases and 4 bases respectively, with 16 bases between them.

This clonotype occurred many times. V gene TRBV9 combines with J gene TRBJ2-3, with 11 bases that match TRBD2. Germline V gene data show CDR1 as SGDLS and CDR2 as YYNGEE. This CDR3 is built from 14 residues. After removal of 2 bases from V and 5 bases from J, the junction contained 1 base not matched to a gene. CDR3 region: CASSVSGREDTQYF. The CDR3 DNA reads as TGTGCCAGCAGCGTTAGCGGGAGGGAAGATACGCAGTATTTT.

A few counts support this clonotype. The V gene is TRBV18, the J gene TRBJ2-5; 7 positions match TRBD2. V was pared by 2 bases and J by 1 base, with 7 bases of the junction left unmatched. The germline V gene encodes CDR1 KGHSH and CDR2 LQKENI. The CDR3 runs 16 residues. CDR3 nucleotide sequence: TGTGCCAGCTCACCATTGGGGGGGGACGGCCAAGAGACCCAGTACTTC. Translation gives CASSPLGGDGQETQYF.

This clonotype was counted many times. This sequence joins TRBV7-8 and TRBJ2-3, with D unclear. The CDR3 length is 17 residues. Trimming left V 0 bases short and J 2 bases short, with 15 bases between. The germline V gene encodes CDR1 SGHVS and CDR2 FQNEAQ. The CDR3 DNA sequence: TGTGCCAGCAGCTTAGCCTACTCACCAGGAGCCACAGATACGCAGTATTTT. It specifies CASSLAYSPGATDTQYF.

The chain employs TRBV6-2 or TRBV6-3 and TRBJ2-7; no clear D gene. Trimming left V 5 bases short and J 3 bases short, with 11 bases between. The CDR3 totals 13 residues. Germline-derived CDR1 and CDR2 are MNHEY and SVGEGT. Written as DNA, the CDR3 is TGTGCCAGCAGTCACCCCGACAACTACGAGCAGTACTTC. It translates to CASSHPDNYEQYF.

This clonotype was recorded many times. The chain has TRBV6-5 and TRBJ1-6, with D possibly being TRBD1 (6 bases). Between the trimmed V and J ends, which lost 1 base and 7 bases, there was a span of 8 bases. There are 14 residues in the CDR3. Germline CDR1 MNHEY, CDR2 SVGAGI. As DNA, the CDR3 is TGTGCCAGCAGTTACTGGACAGAAAATTCACCCCTCCACTTT. It encodes CASSYWTENSPLHF.

In its sample, this clonotype was seen many times. The chain recombines TRBV5-1 with TRBJ1-5; D uncertain. V lost 0 bases and J lost 0, with 4 bases in between. Germline CDR1 SGHRS, CDR2 YFSETQ. The CDR3 length is 14 residues. In DNA, the CDR3 is TGCGCCAGCAGCTTGGAAGGTAGCAATCAGCCCCAGCATTTT. Encoded protein: CASSLEGSNQPQHF. Full variable domain (rest looked up from reference TRBV5-1 and TRBJ1-5): KAGVTQTPRYLIKTRGQQVTLSCSPISGHRSVSWYQQTPGQGLQFLFEYFSETQRNKGNFPGRFSGRQFSNSRSEMNVSTLELGDSALYLCASSLEGSNQPQHFGDGTRLSIL.

This clonotype was seen at least ten times. The V gene is TRBV25-1, the J gene TRBJ2-1; 9 bases align to TRBD1. The CDR3 consists of 15 residues. The V gene's germline CDR1 is MGHDK and CDR2 SYGVNS. The V segment lost 3 bases and the J segment 7 bases; nucleotides outside the gene matches: 7. This CDR3 is CASSDPGTGRNEQFF. The CDR3 bases are TGTGCCAGCAGTGATCCCGGGACAGGGAGGAATGAGCAGTTCTTC.

This clonotype has at least ten counts. This chain links TRBV5-1 with TRBJ1-2; the D gene is possibly TRBD1 (5 bases). The V end was cut by 4 bases, the J end by 4 bases, with 14 bases between. Germline V gene lookup returns CDR1 SGHRS and CDR2 YFSETQ. The CDR3 contains 14 residues. The CDR3 spells CASSAGAASYGYTF. In nucleotides, the CDR3 is TGCGCCAGCAGCGCCGGGGCGGCAAGCTATGGCTACACCTTC.

This clonotype was picked up many times. This chain joins TRBV5-1 and TRBJ1-2; D is possibly TRBD1 (6 bases). Trimming took 5 bases from V and 5 from J, leaving 19 bases between them. Germline CDR1 and CDR2: SGHRS and YFSETQ. The CDR3 totals 15 residues. This chain's CDR3 is CASSPRTAASYGYTF. As DNA, the CDR3 is TGCGCCAGCAGTCCTCGGACAGCGGCTTCTTATGGCTACACCTTC.

This chain uses TRBV4-2 with TRBJ1-1, with D perhaps TRBD1 (5 bases). V was shortened by 1 base and J by 1 base, with 13 bases between the two germline ends. CDR3 size: 16 residues. Germline CDR1 reads LGHNA; CDR2 reads YNFKEQ. DNA of the CDR3: TGTGCCAGCAGCCAAGGGAGAGGTGGGGGGAACACTGAAGCTTTCTTT. Protein product: CASSQGRGGGNTEAFF.

This clonotype occurred many times. This chain uses TRBV4-3 with TRBJ2-3; D not certain. V lost 3 bases, J lost 1 base, and 11 bases lay in between. The CDR3 length is 15 residues. Germline V gene sequence: CDR1 LGHNA, CDR2 YSLEER. The DNA of the CDR3 is TGCGCCAGCAGCCAGTCGTCTATGGGCACAGATACGCAGTATTTT. Encoded protein: CASSQSSMGTDTQYF.

In its sample, this clonotype was seen many times. The chain uses TRBV15 and TRBJ2-7, with D unclear. Germline CDR1 reads LNHNV; CDR2 reads YYDKDF (reference sequence). The CDR3 is made up of 13 amino acids. V lost 4 bases and J 1 base, leaving 8 bases between the germline ends. The CDR3 DNA follows: TGTGCCACCAGCATTGGGTCATCCTACGAGCAGTACTTC. This translates into CATSIGSSYEQYF. The full variable domain, completed using reference TRBV15 and TRBJ2-7, is DAMVIQNPRYQVTQFGKPVTLSCSQTLNHNVMYWYQQKSSQAPKLLFHYYDKDFNNEADTPDNFQSRRPNTSFCFLDIRSPGLGDTAMYLCATSIGSSYEQYFGPGTRLTVT.